This is a list of T cell receptor beta chains from one sample in a study of blood T cell repertoires in COVID-19. Assay: immunoSEQ multiplex PCR; the TCRdb copy retains only in-frame clones and omits some. The data contain 150,000 to 200,000 clones, around 79% of them singletons. Sample: peripheral blood. The receptors were gathered from a woman aged 40 to 50 with COVID-19, enrolled during active disease. Both conserved end residues are part of each CDR3. A D gene is named only where the DNA matches it firmly. Clone sizes are given selectively: once, few, many, or a class where the clone is expanded.

d_call clone_size j_call v_call cdr3_nt cdr3_aa
TRBD2 many TRBJ2-3 TRBV7-8 TGTGCCAGCAGCTTAGCCAGCGGGGGTAGCACAGATACGCAGTATTTT CASSLASGGSTDTQYF
. once TRBJ1-1 TRBV9 TGTGCCAGCGGCGGGGTGAGGGACACTGAAGCTTTCTTT CASGGVRDTEAFF
. . TRBJ1-2 TRBV6-4 TGTGCCAGCAGTGACTCGACAGGCTATGGCTACACCTTC CASSDSTGYGYTF
. few TRBJ2-7 TRBV10-3 TGTGCCATCAGTCGTACGGAGGCCTACGAGCAGTACTTC CAISRTEAYEQYF
. once TRBJ2-2 TRBV21-1 TGTGCCAGCAGCAGCTGGACTAGCTTCAGAGGGGACACCGGGGAGCTGTTTTTT CASSSWTSFRGDTGELFF
. . TRBJ2-3 TRBV4-1 TGCGCCAGCAGCCAAGGTCTCGACGGCAGGCTGGCGCAGTATTTT CASSQGLDGRLAQYF
TRBD1 few TRBJ1-4 TRBV30 TGTGCCTGGGCGATACAGGGGGCGGAAATTGAAAAACTGTTTTTT CAWAIQGAEIEKLFF
. . TRBJ2-7 TRBV6-5 TGTGCCATCCGAACTGAGTCCTACGAGCAGTACTTC CAIRTESYEQYF
. once TRBJ1-1 TRBV7-3 TGTGCCAGCAGCTTTGGAGGGTTAGGCACTGAAGCTTTCTTT CASSFGGLGTEAFF
TRBD1 . TRBJ2-7 TRBV9 TGTGCCAGCAGCGAGAGACAGGGGTCCGAGCAGTACTTC CASSERQGSEQYF
. . TRBJ1-1 TRBV12-5 TGTGCTAGTGGCTCTAAGGGGGGGGCGGCTTTCTTT CASGSKGGAAFF
TRBD2 . TRBJ2-7 TRBV7-2 TGTGCCAGCACCTCCCCCCGGGGGGGTCGGTACGAGCAGTACTTC CASTSPRGGRYEQYF
. . TRBJ1-2 TRBV19 TGTGCCAGTAGTATAGATCACAGTACAGACCATCGGGGGGGCTACACCTTC CASSIDHSTDHRGGYTF
. . TRBJ1-1 TRBV27 TGTGCCAGCAGTTTATGGGGCAGGAACACTGAAGCTTTCTTT CASSLWGRNTEAFF
. . TRBJ1-5 TRBV10-3 TGTGCCATCAGTGGGGGGGATACACCCTCGCATCAGCCCCAGCATTTT CAISGGDTPSHQPQHF
. few TRBJ1-1 TRBV2 TGTGCCAGCAGTGATTCCCATCTGAACACTGAAGCTTTCTTT CASSDSHLNTEAFF
TRBD2 . TRBJ2-2 TRBV19 TGTGCCAGTAGTAACCGCGGAACTAGCGGGGTTGGTGGGGAGCTGTTTTTT CASSNRGTSGVGGELFF
TRBD1 few TRBJ1-5 TRBV9 TGTGCCAGCAGCTCTAGCGAGTACTTAGGGGGCCATCAGCCCCAGCATTTT CASSSSEYLGGHQPQHF
. . TRBJ1-2 TRBV3-1/TRBV3-2 TGTGCCAGCAGCCAAGGAGACTTGAGCTATGGCTACACCTTC CASSQGDLSYGYTF
. . TRBJ2-7 TRBV18 TGTGCCAGCTCCATAACTCACGAGCAGTACTTC CASSITHEQYF
. once TRBJ2-3 TRBV7-9 TGTGCCAGCAGACTAGGGGGAGATACGCAGTATTTT CASRLGGDTQYF
. . TRBJ2-7 TRBV6-5 TGTGCCAGCCGCTTTCGGCCCGTACTAGTTTCGGAGCAGTACTTC CASRFRPVLVSEQYF
. few TRBJ1-5 TRBV4-3 TGCGCCAGCAGCCGAAACAGCGGGCCGGCGTGGCCCCAGCATTTT CASSRNSGPAWPQHF
TRBD1 . TRBJ2-7 TRBV5-4 TGTGCCAGCAGCCCGGACAGGGGGCGCGGGACCTACGAGCAGTACTTC CASSPDRGRGTYEQYF
. . TRBJ1-5 TRBV5-4 TGTGCCAGCAGCTTGTTGGGGGCCTCTCAGCCCCAGCATTTT CASSLLGASQPQHF
. . TRBJ1-4 TRBV30 TGTGCCTGGACCAGAAAAGACGGGACTAATGAAAAACTGTTTTTT CAWTRKDGTNEKLFF
TRBD1 . TRBJ2-3 TRBV5-1 TGCGCCAGCAGCCCCCGGGGGACAGGGTCGAAAGATACGCAGTATTTT CASSPRGTGSKDTQYF
. once TRBJ2-7 TRBV7-7 TGTGCCAGCAGCCCAGAGGCCGGGGGAGGTTTCCTTAACGAGCAGTACTTC CASSPEAGGGFLNEQYF
TRBD2 . TRBJ2-3 TRBV19 TGTGCCAGTAGGCCAGCGGGGGGCACAGATACGCAGTATTTT CASRPAGGTDTQYF
TRBD1 once TRBJ1-1 TRBV11-1 TGTGCCAGCAGCTTTGACAGGGTGAACACTGAAGCTTTCTTT CASSFDRVNTEAFF
. . TRBJ2-7 TRBV6-6 TGTGCCAGCAGTTATACGCAGGGATCCTACGAGCAGTACTTC CASSYTQGSYEQYF
TRBD2 . TRBJ2-5 TRBV5-4 TGTGCCAGCAGCTATGAGGGAGCGGGGATGGGCGGAGAGACCCAGTACTTC CASSYEGAGMGGETQYF